What follows is one T cell receptor beta chain and its context. This sample was taken from a study of Ad26.COV2.S vaccination and SARS-CoV-2 variants. Germline CDR1 and CDR2: KGHDR and SFDVKD. Trimming took off 9 bases at V and 5 bases at J, with 15 bases between the two ends. This CDR3 is 13 amino acids long. Generated by immunoSEQ multiplex PCR, the TCRdb table keeps only in-frame clones and is missing some. The table lists fewer than 400,000 clones, around four fifths of them singletons. The treatment is: some 20 received Ad26.COV2.S at low or high dose, single or two shots; roughly five received placebo; per-sample allocation not given. The samples date from day 63 after the first vaccine or placebo injection.

The chain recombines TRBV24-1 with TRBJ1-1, with no clear D. The clonotype was recovered from a person between 18 and 59 years old who received the Ad26.COV2.S COVID-19 vaccine or a placebo. The input for sequencing was peripheral blood, taken in a trial of Ad26.COV2.S vaccine versus placebo. This CDR3 is CATPRPLGTEAFF. The CDR3 DNA sequence: TGTGCCACCCCCCGGCCACTGGGGACTGAAGCTTTCTTT.